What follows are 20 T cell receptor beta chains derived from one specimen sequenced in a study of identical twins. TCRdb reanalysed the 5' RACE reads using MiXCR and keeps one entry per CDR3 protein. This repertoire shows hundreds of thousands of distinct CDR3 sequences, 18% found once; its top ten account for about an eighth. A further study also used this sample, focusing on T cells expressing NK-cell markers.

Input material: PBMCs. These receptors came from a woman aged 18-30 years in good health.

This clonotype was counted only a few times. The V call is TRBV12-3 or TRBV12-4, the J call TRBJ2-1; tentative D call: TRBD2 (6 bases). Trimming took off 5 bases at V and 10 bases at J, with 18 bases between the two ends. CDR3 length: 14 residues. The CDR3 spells CASSPRPGLSEQFF. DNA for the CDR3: TGTGCCAGCAGTCCCCGCCCCGGACTATCCGAGCAGTTCTTC.

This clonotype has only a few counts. CDR3 in amino acids: CASSSSGTGESSPLHF. For the CDR3, the DNA is TGTGCCAGCAGCTCCTCCGGGACAGGGGAAAGTTCACCCCTCCACTTT. The J gene is TRBJ1-6, the V gene TRBV7-9; 10 nucleotides align to TRBD1. CDR1 SEHNR and CDR2 FQNEAQ come from the germline V gene (reference sequence). The CDR3 length is 16 residues. Trimming removed 4 bases from V and 9 bases from J; junction bases left unmatched: 9.

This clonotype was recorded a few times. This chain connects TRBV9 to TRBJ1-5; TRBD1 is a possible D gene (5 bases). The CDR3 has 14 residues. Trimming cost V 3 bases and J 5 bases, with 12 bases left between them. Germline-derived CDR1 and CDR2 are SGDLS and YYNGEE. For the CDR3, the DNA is TGTGCCAGCAGCGAAGTGGGGGGTGATCAGCCCCAGCATTTT. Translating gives CASSEVGGDQPQHF.

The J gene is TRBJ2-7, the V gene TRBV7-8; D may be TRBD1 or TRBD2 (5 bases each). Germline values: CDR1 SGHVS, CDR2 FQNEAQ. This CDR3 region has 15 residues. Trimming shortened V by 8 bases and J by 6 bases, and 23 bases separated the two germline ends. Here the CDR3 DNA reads TGTGCCAGCCGTAAATTTACAGGCGAGGGGATCGAGCAGTACTTC. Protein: CASRKFTGEGIEQYF.

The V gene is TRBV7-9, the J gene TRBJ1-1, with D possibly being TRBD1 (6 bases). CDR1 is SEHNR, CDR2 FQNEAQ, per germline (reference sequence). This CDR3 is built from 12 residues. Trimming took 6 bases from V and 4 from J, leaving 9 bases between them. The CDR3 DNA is TGTGCCAGCAGTACAGGGAGCACTGAAGCTTTCTTT. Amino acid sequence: CASSTGSTEAFF.

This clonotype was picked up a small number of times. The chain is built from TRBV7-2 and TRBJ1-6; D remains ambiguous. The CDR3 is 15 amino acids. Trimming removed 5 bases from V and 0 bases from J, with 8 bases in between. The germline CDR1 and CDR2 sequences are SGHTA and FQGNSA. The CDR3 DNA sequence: TGTGCCAGCAGCGATCGTAGCTCCTATAATTCACCCCTCCACTTT. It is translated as CASSDRSSYNSPLHF.

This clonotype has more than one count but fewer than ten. The CDR3 coding sequence is TGTGCCAGCAGCTTAGCTGAGATCGCCGGCTACACCTTC. It encodes CASSLAEIAGYTF. The chain carries TRBV7-9 and TRBJ1-2; D is ambiguous. Germline V gene lookup returns CDR1 SEHNR and CDR2 FQNEAQ (reference sequence). Trimming removed 0 bases from V and 8 bases from J, with 10 bases in between. The CDR3 consists of 13 residues.

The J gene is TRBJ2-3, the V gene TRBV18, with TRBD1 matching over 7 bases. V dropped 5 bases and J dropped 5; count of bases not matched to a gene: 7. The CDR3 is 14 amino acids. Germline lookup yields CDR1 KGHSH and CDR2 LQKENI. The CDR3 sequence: CASSSRGTLDTQYF. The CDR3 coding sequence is TGTGCCAGCTCATCCAGGGGGACATTAGATACGCAGTATTTT.

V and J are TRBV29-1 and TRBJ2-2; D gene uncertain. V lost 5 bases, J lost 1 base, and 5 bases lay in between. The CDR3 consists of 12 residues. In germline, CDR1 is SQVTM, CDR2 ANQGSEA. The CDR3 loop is CSVPGNTGELFF. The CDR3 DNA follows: TGCAGCGTTCCCGGGAACACCGGGGAGCTGTTTTTT.

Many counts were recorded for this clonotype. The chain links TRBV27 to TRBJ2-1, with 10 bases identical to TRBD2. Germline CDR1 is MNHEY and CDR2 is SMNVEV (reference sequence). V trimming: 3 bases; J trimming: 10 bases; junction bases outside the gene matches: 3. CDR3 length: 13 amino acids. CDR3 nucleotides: TGTGCCAGCAGTTTCGGGACTAGCGCCGAGCAGTTCTTC. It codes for CASSFGTSAEQFF.

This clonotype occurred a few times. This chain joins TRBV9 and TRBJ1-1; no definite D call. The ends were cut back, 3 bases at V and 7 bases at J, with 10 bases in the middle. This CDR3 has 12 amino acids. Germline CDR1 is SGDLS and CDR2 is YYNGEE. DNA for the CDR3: TGTGCCAGCAGCGAGAGGGAGGGTGAAGCTTTCTTT. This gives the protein CASSEREGEAFF.

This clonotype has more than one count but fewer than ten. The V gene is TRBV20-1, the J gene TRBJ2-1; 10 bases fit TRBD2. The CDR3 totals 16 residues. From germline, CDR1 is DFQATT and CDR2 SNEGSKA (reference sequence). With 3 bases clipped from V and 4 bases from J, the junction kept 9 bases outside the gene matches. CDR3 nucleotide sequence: TGCAGTGCTAGTCCTTTAGCGGGAGGAAAGTACAATGAGCAGTTCTTC. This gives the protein CSASPLAGGKYNEQFF.

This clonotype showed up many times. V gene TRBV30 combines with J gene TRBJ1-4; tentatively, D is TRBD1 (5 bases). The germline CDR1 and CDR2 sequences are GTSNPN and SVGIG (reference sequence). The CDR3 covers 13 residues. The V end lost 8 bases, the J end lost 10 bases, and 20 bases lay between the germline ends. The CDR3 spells CAGSGTLPAKLFF. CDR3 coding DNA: TGTGCCGGTTCCGGGACTCTCCCTGCAAAACTGTTTTTT.

CDR3 nucleotides: TGTGCCAGCAGCTTAGATCGGGGCCGGGGCAATGAGCAGTTCTTC. Translated, it gives CASSLDRGRGNEQFF. The genes are TRBV5-4 and TRBJ2-1, with D perhaps being TRBD1 or TRBD2 (5 bases each). Trimming cost V 2 bases and J 6 bases, with 15 bases left between them. The CDR3 extends over 15 amino acids. The germline gives CDR1 SGHNT, CDR2 YYREEE (reference sequence).

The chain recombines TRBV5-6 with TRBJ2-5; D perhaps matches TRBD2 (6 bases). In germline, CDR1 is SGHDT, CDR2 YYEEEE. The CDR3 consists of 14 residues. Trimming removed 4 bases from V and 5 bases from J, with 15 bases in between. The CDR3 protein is CASSPGLLWETQYF. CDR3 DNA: TGTGCCAGCAGCCCGGGACTCCTCTGGGAGACCCAGTACTTC.

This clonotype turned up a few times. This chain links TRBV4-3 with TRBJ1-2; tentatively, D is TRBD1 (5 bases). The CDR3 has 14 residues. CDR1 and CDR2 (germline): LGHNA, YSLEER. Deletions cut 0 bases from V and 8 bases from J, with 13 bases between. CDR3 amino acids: CASSQDLGREGYTF. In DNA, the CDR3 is TGCGCCAGCAGCCAAGATCTTGGCAGGGAGGGCTACACCTTC.

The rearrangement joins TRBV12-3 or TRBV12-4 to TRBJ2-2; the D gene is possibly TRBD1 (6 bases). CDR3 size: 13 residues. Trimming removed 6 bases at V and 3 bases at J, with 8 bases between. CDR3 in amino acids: CASRTGYTGELFF. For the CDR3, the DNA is TGTGCCAGCAGGACAGGATACACCGGGGAGCTGTTTTTT.

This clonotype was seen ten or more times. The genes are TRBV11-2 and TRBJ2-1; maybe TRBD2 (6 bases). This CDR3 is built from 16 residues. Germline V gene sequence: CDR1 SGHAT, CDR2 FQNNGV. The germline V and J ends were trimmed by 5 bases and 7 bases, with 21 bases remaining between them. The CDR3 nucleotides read TGTGCCAGCAGCCCTCTAGCGCAAAAACGGTGGAATGAGCAGTTCTTC. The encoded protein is CASSPLAQKRWNEQFF.

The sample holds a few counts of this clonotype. In nucleotides, the CDR3 is TGCGCCAGCAGCCAAATGGAAGACCAGCCCCAGCATTTT. Residues: CASSQMEDQPQHF. V usage is TRBV4-1 and J usage is TRBJ1-5; D unclear. V was shortened by 2 bases and J by 7 bases, with 9 bases between the two germline ends. The germline V gene encodes CDR1 MGHRA and CDR2 YSYEKL. The CDR3 spans 13 residues.

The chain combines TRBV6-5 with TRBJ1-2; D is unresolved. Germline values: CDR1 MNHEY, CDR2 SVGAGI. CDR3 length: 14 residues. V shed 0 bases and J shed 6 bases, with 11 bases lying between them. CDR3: CASSYSIRRDGYTF. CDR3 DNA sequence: TGTGCCAGCAGTTACTCGATAAGGCGGGATGGCTACACCTTC.